This T cell receptor beta chain was recovered during a study of T cell responses to AZD1222 COVID-19 vaccine. Findings and limits, study-wide: There were mostly white British donors and more females than males, and clonal diversity was possibly underestimated.

With respect to this clone: What it binds is not known.

Here immunoSEQ multiplex PCR was the method, and the copy in TCRdb shows in-frame clones only, minus some. The sample has some 80,000 clones; over 65% are singletons. Trimming removed 4 bases from V and 8 bases from J, with 17 bases in between. The CDR3 is made up of 14 amino acids. CDR1 LGHDT and CDR2 YNNKEL come from the germline V gene (reference sequence). This specimen consisted of peripheral blood, obtained 28 days after the second dose of the MenACWY control vaccine. V gene TRBV3-1 (or the pseudogene TRBV3-2) combines with J gene TRBJ1-2; no definite D call. This TCR derives from an adult who received the MenACWY meningococcal vaccine as a control. The CDR3 is CASSLGEGFRGYTF. The CDR3 DNA follows: TGTGCCAGCAGCCTAGGAGAAGGGTTCCGCGGCTACACCTTC.